This TCR beta chain emerged from a study of blood T cell repertoires in COVID-19. Two negative PCRs, clearance, or symptom resolution had been documented for recovered Cohort 3 donors. Data came from immunoSEQ multiplex PCR; TCRdb stores just in-frame clones and leaves some out. Of roughly 150,000 clones listed, roughly 84% are singletons. CDR3 length: 16 residues. The ends were cut back, 1 base at V and 5 bases at J, with 18 bases in the middle. Germline lookup yields CDR1 SGHAT and CDR2 FQNNGV. What was sequenced was PBMCs or T cells enriched from blood (not recorded which). This TCR was sampled from a man aged 55-75 years who had recovered from COVID-19. The chain is built from TRBV11-2 and TRBJ2-7; TRBD1 might be the D (6 bases). CDR3 in DNA: TGTGCCAGCAGCTTAGGGCCCCGTCAGGGGATAGACGAGCAGTACTTC. As protein: CASSLGPRQGIDEQYF.